A selection of T cell receptor beta chains follows, all from one sample in a study of cytomegalovirus exposure and HLA in healthy donors. TCRdb's table, derived via immunoSEQ multiplex PCR, lists solely in-frame clones and lacks some. The data show around 300,000 clones, 70% to 90% seen once. The sequencing input was PBMCs. These receptors all stem from a woman under 30 in good health and CMV-seronegative. The CDR3 runs from the conserved cysteine through the conserved F or W. A D gene is named only where the DNA matches it firmly. Part of the rows lack a size; the others show once, few, many or a class for expanded clones.

clone_size: NA; d_call: TRBD1; j_call: TRBJ1-4; v_call: TRBV11-3; cdr3_nt: TGTGCCAGCAGCCGTACACAGGGGGCGGTTGCTGGAACTAATGAAAAACTGTTTTTT; cdr3_aa: CASSRTQGAVAGTNEKLFF
clone_size: NA; d_call: NA; j_call: TRBJ2-2; v_call: TRBV7-9; cdr3_nt: TGTGCCAGCAGCCGGGGGGCTGTAGACACCGGGGAGCTGTTTTTT; cdr3_aa: CASSRGAVDTGELFF
clone_size: NA; d_call: TRBD2; j_call: TRBJ2-3; v_call: TRBV30; cdr3_nt: TGTGCCTGGAGTGTACTCGCGGGAGGGCAGGGTACGCAGTATTTT; cdr3_aa: CAWSVLAGGQGTQYF
clone_size: NA; d_call: NA; j_call: TRBJ1-1; v_call: TRBV19; cdr3_nt: TGTGCCAGTAGTATAAAAGACAGCACTGAAGCTTTCTTT; cdr3_aa: CASSIKDSTEAFF
clone_size: NA; d_call: NA; j_call: TRBJ2-4; v_call: TRBV7-9; cdr3_nt: TGTGCCAGCAGCTTTGAAGATATGGGGCCGTCGGACATTCAGTACTTC; cdr3_aa: CASSFEDMGPSDIQYF
clone_size: NA; d_call: NA; j_call: TRBJ2-1; v_call: TRBV27; cdr3_nt: TGTGCCAGCAGTTTAAGAGGCCGGTTTTATGAGCAGTTCTTC; cdr3_aa: CASSLRGRFYEQFF
clone_size: NA; d_call: NA; j_call: TRBJ2-7; v_call: TRBV27; cdr3_nt: TGTGCCAGCAGTTTTACAGGGAGCTCCTACGAGCAGTACTTC; cdr3_aa: CASSFTGSSYEQYF
clone_size: NA; d_call: NA; j_call: TRBJ2-2; v_call: TRBV29-1; cdr3_nt: TGCAGCGTTGAAGATCCAACAACGAACACCGGGGAGCTGTTTTTT; cdr3_aa: CSVEDPTTNTGELFF
clone_size: NA; d_call: NA; j_call: TRBJ1-1; v_call: TRBV5-6; cdr3_nt: TGTGCCAGCAGCTTGGCCAGGGTAGACACTGAAGCTTTCTTT; cdr3_aa: CASSLARVDTEAFF
clone_size: few; d_call: TRBD1; j_call: TRBJ2-7; v_call: TRBV19; cdr3_nt: TGTGCCAGTAGTATAGGACAGGGGGCTTCGTTTGAGCAGTACTTC; cdr3_aa: CASSIGQGASFEQYF
clone_size: NA; d_call: TRBD1; j_call: TRBJ2-7; v_call: TRBV5-1; cdr3_nt: TGCGCCAGCAGCTTGTACTTGACAGGGGTTCCCTACGAGCAGTACTTC; cdr3_aa: CASSLYLTGVPYEQYF
clone_size: NA; d_call: TRBD2; j_call: TRBJ2-7; v_call: TRBV4-3; cdr3_nt: TGCGCCAGCAGCCAAGATCTTGGGCTAGCGGGGGACTCCTACGAGCAGTACTTC; cdr3_aa: CASSQDLGLAGDSYEQYF
clone_size: few; d_call: NA; j_call: TRBJ1-2; v_call: TRBV6-5; cdr3_nt: TGTGCCAGCAGTTACGCGGGTACCTATGGCTACACCTTC; cdr3_aa: CASSYAGTYGYTF
clone_size: NA; d_call: NA; j_call: TRBJ2-2; v_call: TRBV7-2; cdr3_nt: TGTGCCAGCAGCCGACTAGCCGGGGAGCTGTTTTTT; cdr3_aa: CASSRLAGELFF
clone_size: NA; d_call: TRBD1; j_call: TRBJ1-2; v_call: TRBV27; cdr3_nt: TGTGCCAGCAGTTTATCCAACAGGGGGCCCATGCGAAACTATGGCTACACCTTC; cdr3_aa: CASSLSNRGPMRNYGYTF
clone_size: NA; d_call: TRBD1; j_call: TRBJ2-7; v_call: TRBV9; cdr3_nt: TGTGCCAGCAGCGACCGGGACAGGGACGAGCAGTACTTC; cdr3_aa: CASSDRDRDEQYF
clone_size: NA; d_call: TRBD1; j_call: TRBJ2-2; v_call: TRBV6-1; cdr3_nt: TGTGCCAGCAGGGAACAGGGGATTAAAGCGAACACCGGGGAGCTGTTTTTT; cdr3_aa: CASREQGIKANTGELFF
clone_size: NA; d_call: NA; j_call: TRBJ1-3; v_call: TRBV29-1; cdr3_nt: TGCAGCGTTGTGTTTATCGGGGAAAACACCATATATTTT; cdr3_aa: CSVVFIGENTIYF
clone_size: NA; d_call: NA; j_call: TRBJ2-3; v_call: TRBV27; cdr3_nt: TGTGCCAGCAGTTTCGGGGGTGCTAGCACAGATACGCAGTATTTT; cdr3_aa: CASSFGGASTDTQYF
clone_size: NA; d_call: NA; j_call: TRBJ2-2; v_call: TRBV7-2; cdr3_nt: TGTGCCAGCAGCTTCAGGGCCGCCGGGGAGCTGTTTTTT; cdr3_aa: CASSFRAAGELFF
clone_size: NA; d_call: TRBD2; j_call: TRBJ2-7; v_call: TRBV10-2; cdr3_nt: TGCGCCAGCAGTGAGTCGACTAAGCGGGGAAAGCAGTACTTC; cdr3_aa: CASSESTKRGKQYF
clone_size: NA; d_call: NA; j_call: TRBJ1-1; v_call: TRBV27; cdr3_nt: TGTGCCAGCAGTTCCGGGCAGGGCTTCACTGAAGCTTTCTTT; cdr3_aa: CASSSGQGFTEAFF
clone_size: NA; d_call: TRBD2; j_call: TRBJ2-3; v_call: TRBV5-6; cdr3_nt: TGTGCCAGCAGCCTCTCCGGGACTATCACAGATACGCAGTATTTT; cdr3_aa: CASSLSGTITDTQYF
clone_size: few; d_call: NA; j_call: TRBJ1-1; v_call: TRBV19; cdr3_nt: TGTGCCAGTAGTATGAGTGGAGCGGGAACTGAAGCTTTCTTT; cdr3_aa: CASSMSGAGTEAFF
clone_size: NA; d_call: NA; j_call: TRBJ1-6; v_call: TRBV7-3; cdr3_nt: TGTGCCAGCAGAGCGGGACCGACCTATAATTCACCCCTCCACTTT; cdr3_aa: CASRAGPTYNSPLHF
clone_size: NA; d_call: NA; j_call: TRBJ2-1; v_call: TRBV25-1; cdr3_nt: TGTGCCAGCAGTGAAAGGCGGGGGGACAGCTACAATGAGCAGTTCTTC; cdr3_aa: CASSERRGDSYNEQFF
clone_size: few; d_call: NA; j_call: TRBJ2-7; v_call: TRBV5-1; cdr3_nt: TGCGCCAGCAGCCCGACTCCACAGGGAAATTCCTACGAGCAGTACTTC; cdr3_aa: CASSPTPQGNSYEQYF
clone_size: NA; d_call: NA; j_call: TRBJ2-2; v_call: TRBV7-9; cdr3_nt: TGTGCCAGCAGCTTAGTGGGCGCCGGGGAGCTGTTTTTT; cdr3_aa: CASSLVGAGELFF
clone_size: once; d_call: TRBD1; j_call: TRBJ1-1; v_call: TRBV12-5; cdr3_nt: TGTGCTAGTGGTCGAGGCTTTGGGACAGTCAACACTGAAGCTTTCTTT; cdr3_aa: CASGRGFGTVNTEAFF
clone_size: once; d_call: TRBD1; j_call: TRBJ2-7; v_call: TRBV18; cdr3_nt: TGTGCCAGCTCACAAACCACGATGACAGGGAGCTCCTACGAGCAGTACTTC; cdr3_aa: CASSQTTMTGSSYEQYF
clone_size: NA; d_call: TRBD2; j_call: TRBJ2-1; v_call: TRBV4-2; cdr3_nt: TGTGCCAGCAGCCAAGCGGGAGGCGGCAATGAGCAGTTCTTC; cdr3_aa: CASSQAGGGNEQFF
clone_size: NA; d_call: NA; j_call: TRBJ1-5; v_call: TRBV30; cdr3_nt: TGTGCCTGGAGGGCGGAGGGCAATCAGCCCCAGCATTTT; cdr3_aa: CAWRAEGNQPQHF
clone_size: NA; d_call: NA; j_call: TRBJ2-1; v_call: TRBV27; cdr3_nt: TGTGCCAGCCTAGCCGGCGGCGGCCCCTACAATGAGCAGTTCTTC; cdr3_aa: CASLAGGGPYNEQFF
clone_size: few; d_call: TRBD1; j_call: TRBJ2-7; v_call: TRBV27; cdr3_nt: TGTGCCAGCAGTTGGTCCGGGACAGGGGCTACCGCGCAGTACTTC; cdr3_aa: CASSWSGTGATAQYF
clone_size: NA; d_call: TRBD1; j_call: TRBJ2-7; v_call: TRBV4-1; cdr3_nt: TGCGCCAGCAGCCTTGGACAGGGGAGCTACGAGCAGTACTTC; cdr3_aa: CASSLGQGSYEQYF
clone_size: once; d_call: NA; j_call: TRBJ2-3; v_call: TRBV6-1; cdr3_nt: TGTGCCAGCAGTGTATGGGGGGGCACAGATACGCAGTATTTT; cdr3_aa: CASSVWGGTDTQYF
clone_size: NA; d_call: TRBD1; j_call: TRBJ1-6; v_call: TRBV6-6; cdr3_nt: TGTGCCAGCAGTCAGAGACAGGGACTCACTTCACCCCTCCACTTT; cdr3_aa: CASSQRQGLTSPLHF
clone_size: NA; d_call: TRBD1; j_call: TRBJ1-5; v_call: TRBV7-9; cdr3_nt: TGTGCCAGCAGTCTGACAGGGGAGAAGTATCAGCCCCAGCATTTT; cdr3_aa: CASSLTGEKYQPQHF
clone_size: NA; d_call: TRBD1; j_call: TRBJ1-5; v_call: TRBV29-1; cdr3_nt: TGCAGCGTCAGACAGGGGGGGGTCCATCAGCCCCAGCATTTT; cdr3_aa: CSVRQGGVHQPQHF
clone_size: NA; d_call: NA; j_call: TRBJ2-1; v_call: TRBV4-3; cdr3_nt: TGCGCCAGCAGCCAAGATACTAGCAGAAACCTCAATGAGCAGTTCTTC; cdr3_aa: CASSQDTSRNLNEQFF
clone_size: NA; d_call: NA; j_call: TRBJ1-3; v_call: TRBV15; cdr3_nt: TGTGCCACCAGCAGAGACGGGGTTGGAAACACCATATATTTT; cdr3_aa: CATSRDGVGNTIYF
clone_size: NA; d_call: TRBD1; j_call: TRBJ1-2; v_call: TRBV29-1; cdr3_nt: TGCAGCGTCGAAAACAGGGGCATCTATGGCTACACCTTC; cdr3_aa: CSVENRGIYGYTF